These 24 T cell receptor beta chains were sequenced from one sample in a study of blood T cells in healthy people across ages. A J-beta primer mix and a sample-barcoded 5' primer were used in a second PCR of about 7 to 12 cycles. MiXCR was run by TCRdb on the 5' RACE reads, yielding one entry per CDR3 protein. The sample has about 930,000 distinct CDR3 sequences; almost 30% are singletons. The same data also contributed to another study, on T cells of mothers and their children.

Sequencing input: blood. The receptors originated from a woman aged 40 to 50 in good health.

The J gene is TRBJ2-7, the V gene TRBV28, with D tentatively TRBD2 (5 bases). With 2 bases removed from V and 7 bases from J, the gap between germline ends came to 24 bases. Germline CDR1 MDHEN, CDR2 SYDVKM. CDR3 size: 17 residues. The CDR3 DNA is TGTGCCAGCAGTTTAAATCCCTGGCAGTCGAGCGGTTCTGAGCAGTACTTC. This translates into CASSLNPWQSSGSEQYF.

The V and J genes are TRBV27 and TRBJ2-5, with no clear D. From germline, CDR1 is MNHEY and CDR2 SMNVEV (reference sequence). The CDR3 is 13 residues long. Trimming stripped 1 base from V and 3 bases from J, with 6 bases between. The CDR3 region is CASSLWAEETQYF. The CDR3 DNA reads as TGTGCCAGCAGTTTATGGGCAGAAGAGACCCAGTACTTC.

Of note for this clonotype: At one boundary the junction diverges from the germline segment, which might be a read error. The chain recombines TRBV5-5 with TRBJ1-2, with 7 bases identical to TRBD1. The germline V gene encodes CDR1 SGHKS and CDR2 YYEKEE (reference sequence). This CDR3 spans 15 amino acids. The CDR3 reads CVSSARQGANYGYTF. The DNA for the CDR3 is TGTGTCAGCAGCGCCAGACAGGGAGCTAACTATGGCTACACCTTC.

This clonotype came up a few times. The V and J genes are TRBV7-9 and TRBJ2-3; D remains unclear. The CDR3 contains 11 residues. Germline CDR1 is SEHNR and CDR2 is FQNEAQ (reference sequence). V was clipped by 7 bases and J by 9 bases, with 11 bases between them. The CDR3 sequence: CASKGKGTQYF. The CDR3 DNA reads as TGTGCCAGCAAAGGTAAAGGAACGCAGTATTTT.

V is TRBV6-2 or TRBV6-3 and J is TRBJ2-3; 7 bases match TRBD2. Germline V gives CDR1 MNHEY, CDR2 SVGEGT. The CDR3 length is 17 residues. With 0 bases clipped from V and 1 base from J, the junction kept 7 bases outside the gene matches. CDR3 protein: CASSYSRTSTGTDTQYF. As DNA, the CDR3 is TGTGCCAGCAGTTACTCGAGGACTAGTACTGGCACAGATACGCAGTATTTT.

This chain uses TRBV25-1 with TRBJ2-5; TRBD1 might be the D (7 bases). The germline gives CDR1 MGHDK, CDR2 SYGVNS. Trimming left V 8 bases short and J 5 bases short, with 18 bases between. CDR3 length: 14 residues. This CDR3 reads CASGDQGGRETQYF. CDR3 sequence (DNA): TGTGCCAGCGGGGATCAGGGGGGACGGGAGACCCAGTACTTC. The full variable domain, in which reference TRBV25-1 and TRBJ2-5 provide the parts outside the CDR3, is EADIYQTPRYLVIGTGKKITLECSQTMGHDKMYWYQQDPGMELHLIHYSYGVNSTEKGDLSSESTVSRIRTEHFPLTLESARPSHTSQYLCASGDQGGRETQYFGPGTRLLVL.

This clonotype was seen a few times. Possible read error: a much larger clone is one base away. The J gene is TRBJ2-7, the V gene TRBV28; 9 bases match TRBD1. The CDR3 spans 15 residues. Germline V gene data show CDR1 as MDHEN and CDR2 as SYDVKM. This CDR3 is CASTSRDRDHYGQYF. CDR3 DNA: TGTGCCAGCACCTCGCGGGACAGGGACCACTACGGGCAGTACTTC.

As to this clonotype: An end of the junction differs from the germline gene, which may be a read error. The rearrangement joins TRBV5-1 to TRBJ2-1, with D unclear. CDR3 size: 15 residues. CDR1 and CDR2 from the germline V gene are SGHRS and YFSETQ. The DNA of the CDR3 is TGCGCCGGCAGCTTGGCCCTGAGTACGAACAATGAGCAGTTCTTC. It is translated as CAGSLALSTNNEQFF.

The chain has TRBV11-1 and TRBJ1-1, with unresolved D. CDR1 and CDR2 from the germline V gene are SGHAT and FQDESV (reference sequence). CDR3 length: 16 amino acids. The V gene lost 4 bases and the J gene lost 0 bases, with 15 bases spanning the gap. The CDR3 bases are TGTGCCAGCAGCTCACGACACGAATCTTTGAACACTGAAGCTTTCTTT. Protein sequence: CASSSRHESLNTEAFF.

The chain joins TRBV9 to TRBJ2-1; a weak D match, TRBD1 (6 bases). The germline CDR1 and CDR2 sequences are SGDLS and YYNGEE. The CDR3 sequence is 13 residues long. V lost 0 bases and J 6 bases, leaving 7 bases between the germline ends. The CDR3 DNA sequence: TGTGCCAGCAGCGTAGGGGGGCTCAATGAGCAGTTCTTC. Translated: CASSVGGLNEQFF. Combining the CDR3 with reference TRBV9 and TRBJ2-1 gives the whole variable domain DSGVTQTPKHLITATGQRVTLRCSPRSGDLSVYWYQQSLDQGLQFLIQYYNGEERAKGNILERFSAQQFPDLHSELNLSSLELGDSALYFCASSVGGLNEQFFGPGTRLTVL.

This clonotype was seen more than once but under ten times. This sequence joins TRBV5-6 and TRBJ2-7; no clear D gene. The CDR3 runs to 17 residues. Germline CDR1 is SGHDT and CDR2 is YYEEEE. V gave up 7 bases and J gave up 2 bases, with 25 bases separating them. CDR3 coding DNA: TGTGCCAGCCGCCACATGCGGCTCAAGAAGGGAACCTACGAGCAGTACTTC. Amino acid sequence: CASRHMRLKKGTYEQYF.

This clonotype was seen repeatedly, ten times or more. The CDR3 DNA reads TGTGCCACCAGCATACGGCGACTAGGTGGAACAGATACGCAGTATTTT. It encodes CATSIRRLGGTDTQYF. V gene TRBV15 combines with J gene TRBJ2-3, with a possible D match to TRBD2 (6 bases). The CDR3 consists of 16 residues. Trimming removed 4 bases from V and 3 bases from J, with 17 bases in between. CDR1 is LNHNV and CDR2 is YYDKDF in the germline V gene (reference sequence).

This clonotype appeared many times. CDR3 region: CASRSGEGGTYEQYF. The CDR3 region has the DNA TGTGCCAGCAGATCAGGGGAGGGGGGTACGTACGAGCAGTACTTC. The rearrangement joins TRBV28 to TRBJ2-7; a weak D match, TRBD2 (7 bases). Trimming shortened V by 6 bases and J by 4 bases, and 19 bases separated the two germline ends. Germline V lookup: CDR1 MDHEN, CDR2 SYDVKM. The CDR3 has 15 amino acids.

The table lists this clonotype with a count of one. One end of the junction fails to match germline, which may point to a read error. The chain uses TRBV7-9 and TRBJ2-6; either TRBD1 or TRBD2 may fit D (5 bases each). CDR3 length: 14 amino acids. From germline, CDR1 is SEHNR and CDR2 FQNEAQ (reference sequence). The CDR3 nucleotides are TGTGCCGGCAGCCGGGACGGAGGGGCCAACGTCCTGACTTTC. This gives the protein CAGSRDGGANVLTF.

To note about this clonotype: A read error may account for a junction end that differs from germline. This CDR3 reads CASNLGDNQPQHF. The DNA of the CDR3 is TGTGCCAGCAACTTAGGGGACAATCAGCCCCAGCATTTT. The chain employs TRBV7-3 and TRBJ1-5; TRBD1 might be the D (5 bases). CDR1 is SGHTA and CDR2 is FQGTGA in the germline V gene. This CDR3 region has 13 residues.

The gene calls are TRBV28 and TRBJ2-3, with D perhaps TRBD2 (6 bases). CDR1 is MDHEN, CDR2 SYDVKM, per germline. Trimming removed 6 bases at V and 4 bases at J, with 23 bases between. The CDR3 covers 17 residues. The CDR3 DNA reads as TGTGCCAGCAGCCGCGGGACCGTCGGGTTCGGGGCAGATACGCAGTATTTT. Protein sequence: CASSRGTVGFGADTQYF.

This clonotype was picked up a small number of times. The V and J genes are TRBV5-1 and TRBJ2-1; D might be TRBD1 (5 bases). Germline V gene sequence: CDR1 SGHRS, CDR2 YFSETQ. V was shortened by 2 bases and J by 6 bases, with 12 bases between the two germline ends. This CDR3 spans 14 amino acids. The CDR3 region is CASSFDRVFNEQFF. In DNA, the CDR3 is TGCGCCAGCAGCTTCGACAGAGTCTTCAATGAGCAGTTCTTC.

This clonotype was detected ten times or more. This chain links TRBV20-1 with TRBJ2-7; 11 bases are a match to TRBD2. Germline trimming cut 5 bases from V and 2 bases from J; bases unmatched to any gene: 8. Germline V CDR1 and CDR2: DFQATT, SNEGSKA (reference sequence). The length of the CDR3 is 15 residues. The CDR3 sequence: CSARSSGGLTYEQYF. The CDR3 DNA reads TGCAGTGCTCGGTCTAGCGGGGGGTTGACCTACGAGCAGTACTTC.

The chain is built from TRBV29-1 and TRBJ2-7; the D gene is possibly TRBD1 (5 bases). Trimming left V 6 bases short and J 6 bases short, with 15 bases between. The CDR3 totals 12 residues. Per the germline V gene, CDR1 is SQVTM and CDR2 is ANQGSEA. The CDR3 nucleotides are TGCAGCGTCCAGTTGGTAGGGGCCGAGCAGTACTTC. Translated: CSVQLVGAEQYF.

This chain uses TRBV12-3 or TRBV12-4 with TRBJ2-5; D is undetermined. With 2 bases removed from V and 2 bases from J, the gap between germline ends came to 9 bases. The CDR3 has 14 residues. The CDR3 nucleotides read TGTGCCAGCAGTTTAAGACCAGCACAAGAGACCCAGTACTTC. Protein: CASSLRPAQETQYF.

The chain uses TRBV5-4 and TRBJ1-1; D possibly corresponds to TRBD1 (5 bases). Germline lookup yields CDR1 SGHNT and CDR2 YYREEE (reference sequence). The ends were cut back, 3 bases at V and 2 bases at J, with 14 bases in the middle. CDR3 length: 15 residues. CDR3 amino acids: CASSSWTLKNTEAFF. As DNA, the CDR3 is TGTGCCAGCAGCTCCTGGACATTAAAAAACACTGAAGCTTTCTTT.

This rearrangement joins TRBV20-1 to TRBJ2-1; no reliable D call. Trimming shortened V by 3 bases and J by 10 bases, and 13 bases separated the two germline ends. The germline CDR1 and CDR2 sequences are DFQATT and SNEGSKA (reference sequence). This CDR3 contains 12 residues. The DNA of the CDR3 is TGCAGTGCTAGGAACGGACGGCAAGAGCAGTTCTTC. Translation gives CSARNGRQEQFF.

This clonotype was observed a handful of times. This chain joins TRBV7-2 and TRBJ2-3; no firm D call. V lost 1 base to trimming and J lost 4 bases, with 12 bases between them. CDR3 length equals 15 residues. The germline V gene has CDR1 SGHTA and CDR2 FQGNSA. CDR3 protein: CASSLERTPSDTQYF. The CDR3 DNA is TGTGCCAGCAGCTTAGAACGAACGCCTTCAGATACGCAGTATTTT. Supplemented by reference TRBV7-2 and TRBJ2-3, the full variable domain reads GAGVSQSPSNKVTEKGKDVELRCDPISGHTALYWYRQSLGQGLEFLIYFQGNSAPDKSGLPSDRFSAERTGGSVSTLTIQRTQQEDSAVYLCASSLERTPSDTQYFGPGTRLTVL.

This chain joins TRBV27 and TRBJ1-1; TRBD1 is a possible D gene (5 bases). Germline V gene lookup returns CDR1 MNHEY and CDR2 SMNVEV (reference sequence). The ends were cut back, 8 bases at V and 5 bases at J, with 12 bases in the middle. CDR3 length: 12 amino acids. The CDR3 loop reads CASGGGWTEAFF. CDR3 nucleotides: TGTGCCAGCGGGGGGGGATGGACTGAAGCTTTCTTT.